The 13 T cell receptor beta chains given below trace back to one sample, sequenced in a study of chemoradiotherapy in HPV16-positive cancers. Assay: immunoSEQ multiplex PCR; the TCRdb copy retains only in-frame clones and omits some. The sample records tens of thousands of clones, roughly 84% being singletons. Here the sequenced sample was blood, taken from a patient who underwent chemoradiotherapy. These receptors all come from a human donor with HPV-associated anogenital cancer.

The rearrangement uses TRBV6-1 and TRBJ1-6; no clear D. V was clipped by 8 bases and J by 3 bases, with 11 bases between them. The CDR3 is 14 amino acids. Germline loops: CDR1 MNHNS, CDR2 SASEGT. The CDR3 bases are TGTGCCAGCGGAGTAAGAAACTATAATTCACCCCTCCACTTT. It is translated as CASGVRNYNSPLHF.

The rearrangement joins TRBV11-1 to TRBJ2-7; no clear D gene. The ends were cut back, 4 bases at V and 7 bases at J, with 11 bases in the middle. CDR1 SGHAT and CDR2 FQDESV come from the germline V gene (reference sequence). The CDR3 is 12 amino acids. In DNA, the CDR3 is TGTGCCAGCAGCTCTGACACGGAAGAGCAGTACTTC. Residues: CASSSDTEEQYF.

In this sample, this clone turned up once. This sequence joins TRBV2 and TRBJ1-4; D perhaps matches TRBD1 (5 bases). CDR3 length: 12 amino acids. Germline V gene lookup returns CDR1 SNHLY and CDR2 FYNNEI. Trimming stripped 8 bases from V and 6 bases from J, with 10 bases between. The chain's CDR3 is CASGGIDEKLFF. CDR3 in DNA: TGTGCCAGCGGGGGGATCGATGAAAAACTGTTTTTT.

The chain employs TRBV7-6 and TRBJ2-3; the D gene is possibly TRBD2 (5 bases). The V end was cut by 4 bases, the J end by 1 base, with 12 bases between. In germline, CDR1 is SGHVS, CDR2 FNYEAQ. The CDR3 spans 15 residues. The CDR3 region is CASSSLSGGTDTQYF. CDR3 DNA sequence: TGTGCCAGCAGCTCCCTGTCCGGGGGCACAGATACGCAGTATTTT.

The genes are TRBV5-1 and TRBJ1-2; D possibly corresponds to TRBD1 (5 bases). Germline-derived CDR1 and CDR2 are SGHRS and YFSETQ. The CDR3 spans 14 residues. With 2 bases removed from V and 2 bases from J, the gap between germline ends came to 10 bases. The CDR3 DNA sequence: TGCGCCAGCAGCTTTATCTCAGGGAACTATGGCTACACCTTC. Translating gives CASSFISGNYGYTF.

The chain carries TRBV10-3 and TRBJ2-7; the match to TRBD1 covers 11 bases. The CDR3 has 15 residues. Trimming at V came to 4 bases and at J to 4 bases, leaving 6 bases not matched to a gene. From germline, CDR1 is ENHRY and CDR2 SYGVKD. The CDR3 loop is CAISGRGTGGYEQYV. The CDR3 DNA sequence: TGTGCCATCAGTGGGCGCGGGACAGGGGGTTACGAGCAGTACGTC.

This sequence joins TRBV9 and TRBJ2-5, with TRBD2 matching 8 bases. With V trimmed by 0 bases and J by 3 bases, 7 bases remained unmatched. The CDR3 has 16 residues. From germline, CDR1 is SGDLS and CDR2 YYNGEE. CDR3 coding DNA: TGTGCCAGCAGCGTAGCGGGGGGGGCCGGGAAAGAGACCCAGTACTTC. This translates into CASSVAGGAGKETQYF.

The chain's CDR3 is CASSVEQVNTEAFF. Here the CDR3 DNA reads TGTGCCAGCAGCGTAGAGCAGGTGAACACTGAAGCTTTCTTT. The chain recombines TRBV9 with TRBJ1-1; D not resolved. CDR1 SGDLS and CDR2 YYNGEE come from the germline V gene. Trimming cost V 0 bases and J 0 bases, with 6 bases left between them. The CDR3 extends over 14 amino acids.

The V and J genes are TRBV30 and TRBJ2-5; a weak D match, TRBD2 (7 bases). With 3 bases removed from V and 5 bases from J, the gap between germline ends came to 22 bases. The CDR3 has 16 residues. Germline V gene lookup returns CDR1 GTSNPN and CDR2 SVGIG (reference sequence). In nucleotides, the CDR3 is TGTGCCTGGAGAGGGGGAGGGGGAGGGCCACGGGAGACCCAGTACTTC. It is translated as CAWRGGGGGPRETQYF.

The chain uses TRBV4-2 and TRBJ1-6, with D unresolved. CDR1 and CDR2 (germline): LGHNA, YNFKEQ. The CDR3 extends over 16 amino acids. With 0 bases removed from V and 7 bases from J, the gap between germline ends came to 13 bases. Here the CDR3 reads CASSQEANRLNSPLHF. As DNA, the CDR3 is TGTGCCAGCAGCCAAGAAGCGAACAGACTGAATTCACCCCTCCACTTT.

This clone was recorded once. The chain is built from TRBV12-2 and TRBJ1-2; no DNA check was done on the table's D call, TRBD1. TRBV12-2 is a listed pseudogene. The CDR3 spans 20 residues. CDR3 DNA sequence: TGTGCAAGTCGCTTAGGCTGCCTGGACAGGGCCTTAGCTTTAGGCTATGGCTACACCTTC. This gives the protein CASRLGCLDRALALGYGYTF.

The chain has TRBV7-2 and TRBJ1-5, with unresolved D. CDR3 length: 13 residues. Trimming stripped 2 bases from V and 5 bases from J, with 7 bases between. The germline CDR1 and CDR2 sequences are SGHTA and FQGNSA. The DNA for the CDR3 is TGTGCCAGCAGCTTAACAGCTGATCAGCCCCAGCATTTT. It encodes CASSLTADQPQHF.

The CDR3 reads CASSLDLQGALNYGYTF. Written as DNA, the CDR3 is TGTGCCAGCAGTCTGGATTTACAGGGGGCGCTTAACTATGGCTACACCTTC. The V and J genes are TRBV5-4 and TRBJ1-2; 9 nucleotides match TRBD1. Trimming took 5 bases from V and 1 from J; bases not matched to a gene: 12. From germline, CDR1 is SGHNT and CDR2 YYREEE (reference sequence). This CDR3 has 17 residues.